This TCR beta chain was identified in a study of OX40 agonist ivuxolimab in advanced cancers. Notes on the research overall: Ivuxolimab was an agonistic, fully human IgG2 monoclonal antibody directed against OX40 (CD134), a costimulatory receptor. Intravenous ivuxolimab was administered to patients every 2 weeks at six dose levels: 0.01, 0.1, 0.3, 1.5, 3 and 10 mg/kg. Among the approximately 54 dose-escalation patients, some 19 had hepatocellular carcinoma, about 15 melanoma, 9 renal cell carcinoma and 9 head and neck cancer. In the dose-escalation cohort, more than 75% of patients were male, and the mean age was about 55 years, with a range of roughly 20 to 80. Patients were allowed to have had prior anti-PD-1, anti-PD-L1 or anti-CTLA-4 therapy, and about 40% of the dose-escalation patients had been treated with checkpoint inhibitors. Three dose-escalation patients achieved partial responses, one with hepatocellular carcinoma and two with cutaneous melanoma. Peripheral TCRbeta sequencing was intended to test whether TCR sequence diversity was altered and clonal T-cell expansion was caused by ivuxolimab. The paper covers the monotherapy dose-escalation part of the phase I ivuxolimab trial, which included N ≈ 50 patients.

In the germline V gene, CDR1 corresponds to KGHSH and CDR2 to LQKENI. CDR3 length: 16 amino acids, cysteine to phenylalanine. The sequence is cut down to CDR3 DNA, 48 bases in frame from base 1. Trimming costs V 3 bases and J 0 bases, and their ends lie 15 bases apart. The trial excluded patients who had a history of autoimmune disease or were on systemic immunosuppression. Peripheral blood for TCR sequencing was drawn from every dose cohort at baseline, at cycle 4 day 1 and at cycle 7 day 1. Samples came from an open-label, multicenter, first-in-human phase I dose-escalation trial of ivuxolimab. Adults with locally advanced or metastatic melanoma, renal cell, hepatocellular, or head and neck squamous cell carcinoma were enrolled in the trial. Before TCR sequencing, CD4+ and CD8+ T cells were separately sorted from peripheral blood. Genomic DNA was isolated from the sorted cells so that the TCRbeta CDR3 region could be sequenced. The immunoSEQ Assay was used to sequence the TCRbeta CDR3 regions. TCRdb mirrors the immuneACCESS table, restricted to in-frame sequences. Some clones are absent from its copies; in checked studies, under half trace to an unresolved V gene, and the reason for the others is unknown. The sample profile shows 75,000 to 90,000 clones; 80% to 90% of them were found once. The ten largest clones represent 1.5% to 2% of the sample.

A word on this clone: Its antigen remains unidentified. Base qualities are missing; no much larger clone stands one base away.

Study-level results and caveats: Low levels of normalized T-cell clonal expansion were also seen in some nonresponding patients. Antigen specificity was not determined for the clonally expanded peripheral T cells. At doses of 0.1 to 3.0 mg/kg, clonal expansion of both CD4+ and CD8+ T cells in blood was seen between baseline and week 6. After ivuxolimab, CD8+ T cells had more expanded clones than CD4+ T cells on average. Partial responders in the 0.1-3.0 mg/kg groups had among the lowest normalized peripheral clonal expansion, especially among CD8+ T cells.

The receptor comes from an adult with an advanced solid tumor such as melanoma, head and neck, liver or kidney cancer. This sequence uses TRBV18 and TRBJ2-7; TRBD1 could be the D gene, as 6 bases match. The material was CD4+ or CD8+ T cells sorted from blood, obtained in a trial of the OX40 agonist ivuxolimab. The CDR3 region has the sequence CASSPGTPRSSYEQYF. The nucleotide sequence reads TGTGCCAGCTCACCCGGGACACCCAGGAGCTCCTACGAGCAGTACTTC. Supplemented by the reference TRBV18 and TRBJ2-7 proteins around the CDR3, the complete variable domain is NAGVMQNPRHLVRRRGQEARLRCSPMKGHSHVYWYRQLPEEGLKFMVYLQKENIIDESGMPKERFSAEFPKEGPSILRIQQVVRGDSAAYFCASSPGTPRSSYEQYFGPGTRLTVT.